The 8 T cell receptor beta chains listed next were all sequenced from one sample in a study of blood T cell repertoires in COVID-19. Repertoires were generated with immunoSEQ multiplex PCR, while TCRdb's copy carries only in-frame clones and drops some. The sample yields tens of thousands of clones, around 90% seen once. What was sequenced was peripheral blood. The receptors shown here come from a human donor in a cohort sampled during active COVID-19.

Relative to its sample, this clone is medium-sized (0.01 to 0.1%). The chain has TRBV5-1 and TRBJ1-5, with 9 bases matching TRBD1. The V gene end was trimmed by 0 bases and the J gene end by 6 bases; junction bases not matched to a gene: 4. This CDR3 contains 15 residues. The germline V gene encodes CDR1 SGHRS and CDR2 YFSETQ. In DNA, the CDR3 is TGCGCCAGCAGCTTGGATGGGACAGGGTTTCAGCCCCAGCATTTT. It translates to CASSLDGTGFQPQHF.

The chain links TRBV25-1 to TRBJ2-2; D is perhaps TRBD2 (7 bases). The CDR3 has 15 residues. Germline V CDR1 and CDR2: MGHDK, SYGVNS. Trimming shortened V by 1 base and J by 5 bases, and 11 bases separated the two germline ends. DNA of the CDR3: TGTGCCAGCAGTGAATCCCGGGGGGCGACCGGGGAGCTGTTTTTT. This gives the protein CASSESRGATGELFF.

In this sample, this clone turned up once. The chain links TRBV19 to TRBJ1-4; the D is unclear. The CDR3 has 14 amino acids. In germline, CDR1 is LNHDA, CDR2 SQIVND (reference sequence). Trimming took 6 bases from V and 5 from J, leaving 13 bases between them. The CDR3 nucleotides are TGTGCCAGTAGAATGCGGGCCCAAAATGAAAAACTGTTTTTT. Protein sequence: CASRMRAQNEKLFF.

The chain links TRBV6-6 to TRBJ2-1; 11 bases agree with TRBD2. The CDR3 consists of 16 residues. Germline V lookup: CDR1 MNHNY, CDR2 SVGAGI (reference sequence). J gave up 10 bases and V 6 bases, and 14 bases lay outside the gene matches. The CDR3 here is CASRHFMGLAEGEQFF. CDR3 coding DNA: TGTGCCAGCAGACACTTCATGGGACTAGCGGAGGGGGAGCAGTTCTTC.

The chain couples TRBV10-3 to TRBJ2-5; D uncertain. V was pared by 0 bases and J by 1 base, with 6 bases between. This CDR3 has 14 amino acids. The germline gives CDR1 ENHRY, CDR2 SYGVKD. The CDR3 bases are TGTGCCATCAGTGAGTCACTAATCCAAGAGACCCAGTACTTC. It is translated as CAISESLIQETQYF.

The J gene is TRBJ2-7, the V gene TRBV7-8, with TRBD1 matching 8 bases. V lost 3 bases and J lost 3; bases outside the gene matches: 4. The CDR3 covers 14 residues. The germline V gene has CDR1 SGHVS and CDR2 FQNEAQ. The CDR3 DNA follows: TGTGCCAGCAGCTTGGGACAGGTCAACTACGAGCAGTACTTC. It specifies CASSLGQVNYEQYF. The full variable domain, in which reference TRBV7-8 and TRBJ2-7 provide the parts outside the CDR3, is GAGVSQSPRYKVAKRGQDVALRCDPISGHVSLFWYQQALGQGPEFLTYFQNEAQLDKSGLPSDRFFAERPEGSVSTLKIQRTQQEDSAVYLCASSLGQVNYEQYFGPGTRLTVT.

The V gene is TRBV5-1, the J gene TRBJ1-2; 10 bases map to TRBD1. The ends lost 4 bases at V and 7 bases at J; junction bases unmatched: 13. CDR3 length: 16 residues. Germline-derived CDR1 and CDR2 are SGHRS and YFSETQ. The DNA for the CDR3 is TGCGCCAGCAGCATCGATTCTCCTCGGACAGGGGGTGGCTACACCTTC. Translated, it gives CASSIDSPRTGGGYTF.

Only one count was recorded for this clone. This chain connects TRBV23-1 to TRBJ2-7, with 7 bases that match TRBD2. TRBV23-1 is filed as an ORF, its function uncertain. This CDR3 region has 16 residues. J was trimmed by 4 bases and V by 3 bases; bases with no gene match: 12. The CDR3 reads CASSHEGLRECYEQYF. DNA for the CDR3: TGCGCCAGCAGTCATGAGGGGTTGCGGGAGTGTTACGAGCAGTACTTC.